The rows below give T cell receptor beta chains drawn from one sample of a study of cytomegalovirus exposure and HLA in healthy donors. Data came from immunoSEQ multiplex PCR; TCRdb stores just in-frame clones and leaves some out. The table shows more than 150,000 clones, with 70% to 85% occurring only once. Specimen: PBMCs. The receptors shown here come from a male donor in good health and CMV-seronegative. Both conserved end residues are part of each CDR3. D genes are given only for firm matches. A row's size may be missing; if present it is once, few, many or a size class.

J | size | V | D | DNA | CDR3
TRBJ2-3 | NA | TRBV7-6 | TRBD2 | TGTGCCAGCAGCCGGGGGGGCGGGATGGGCACGGATACGCAGTATTTT | CASSRGGGMGTDTQYF
TRBJ2-1 | NA | TRBV11-2 | TRBD2 | TGTGCCAGCAGGTCCGGGACTAGAGACAATGAGCAGTTCTTC | CASRSGTRDNEQFF
TRBJ2-5 | once | TRBV7-2 | NA | TGTGCCAGCAGCTCCGGGACAGGCGGGGGGACCCAGTACTTC | CASSSGTGGGTQYF
TRBJ1-1 | NA | TRBV7-3 | NA | TGTGCCAGCAGCCAGCGTGCGAACACTGAAGCTTTCTTT | CASSQRANTEAFF
TRBJ2-5 | once | TRBV19 | NA | TGTGCCAGTAGTGACACCGGGCCTCCGGGGGAGACCCAGTACTTC | CASSDTGPPGETQYF
TRBJ1-6 | NA | TRBV6-1 | TRBD1 | TGTGCCAGCACCCCAAGGTGGCAGGGGGACTCACCCCTCCACTTT | CASTPRWQGDSPLHF
TRBJ2-7 | NA | TRBV9 | TRBD2 | TGTGCCAGCAGCGTAGGGGGAGGGACGTACGAGCAGTACTTC | CASSVGGGTYEQYF
TRBJ1-1 | NA | TRBV7-9 | NA | TGTGCCAGCAGCTTAGCTTTAACGGGCACTGAAGCTTTCTTT | CASSLALTGTEAFF
TRBJ1-1 | NA | TRBV5-1 | NA | TGCGCCAGCAGCCAGAGACAGGCGAACACTGAAGCTTTCTTT | CASSQRQANTEAFF
TRBJ1-4 | few | TRBV10-3 | TRBD1 | TGTGCCATCAGTACCCCGACAGGGGGAAATGAAAAACTGTTTTTT | CAISTPTGGNEKLFF
TRBJ1-1 | NA | TRBV28 | NA | TGTGCCAGCAGTTTTGGGGGGGCGGTCGACACTGAAGCTTTCTTT | CASSFGGAVDTEAFF
TRBJ1-2 | NA | TRBV10-3 | TRBD1 | TGTGCCATCAGTGTTGCGCCCGGGACAGGGAGTGGCTACACCTTC | CAISVAPGTGSGYTF
TRBJ1-1 | NA | TRBV27 | NA | TGTGCCAGCAGTTCCACAGAGTACAACACTGAAGCTTTCTTT | CASSSTEYNTEAFF
TRBJ2-2 | NA | TRBV11-2 | NA | TGTGCCAGCAGCTTAGGGACATTTAACACCGGGGAGCTGTTTTTT | CASSLGTFNTGELFF
TRBJ1-4 | NA | TRBV6-5 | NA | TGTGCCAGCAGTTCCCGGGGGGGGAATGAAAAACTGTTTTTT | CASSSRGGNEKLFF
TRBJ2-1 | NA | TRBV11-2 | TRBD2 | TGTGCCAGCAGCTCGGGACTAGCCGGAGGGGGCTCCTACAATGAGCAGTTCTTC | CASSSGLAGGGSYNEQFF
TRBJ2-7 | NA | TRBV6-5 | NA | TGTGCCAGCAGCCCCACGCGGGAATCCTACGAGCAGTACTTC | CASSPTRESYEQYF
TRBJ2-7 | NA | TRBV23-1 | NA | TGCGCCAGCAGTCAAATGGTCTACTCCTACGAGCAGTACTTC | CASSQMVYSYEQYF
TRBJ1-3 | once | TRBV6-5 | NA | TGTGCCAGCAGTTATAAGGCAGGGGCTGGAGGAAACACCATATATTTT | CASSYKAGAGGNTIYF
TRBJ2-2 | NA | TRBV4-1 | NA | TGCGCCAGCAGCCAAGTTTTCGGACTACAGAACACCGGGGAGCTGTTTTTT | CASSQVFGLQNTGELFF
TRBJ1-1 | few | TRBV28 | TRBD1 | TGTGCCAGCAGGGGGACAGGCAACACTGAAGCTTTCTTT | CASRGTGNTEAFF
TRBJ2-7 | few | TRBV7-9 | TRBD1 | TGTGCCAGCAGTCATACACAGGACAGGGTCTTCGAGCAGTACTTC | CASSHTQDRVFEQYF
TRBJ1-4 | NA | TRBV15 | TRBD1 | TGTGCCACCGCGGGCCCCCGGGACAGGGGGGAAAAACTGTTTTTT | CATAGPRDRGEKLFF
TRBJ2-2 | NA | TRBV4-3 | TRBD1 | TGCGCCAGCAGCCAAGTCGGACAGGGGGCAGGCACCGGGGAGCTGTTTTTT | CASSQVGQGAGTGELFF
TRBJ2-3 | NA | TRBV5-4 | TRBD2 | TGTGCCAGCAGCGGGGGACTAGCGGGAGTCGGGGATACGCAGTATTTT | CASSGGLAGVGDTQYF
TRBJ2-4 | NA | TRBV5-4 | TRBD1 | TGTGCCAGCAGCTTACAGGGGGCAAACATTCAGTACTTC | CASSLQGANIQYF
TRBJ1-6 | NA | TRBV18 | NA | TGTGCCAGCTCACCTACGCCGGCGACAGACAATTCACCCCCCCACTTT | CASSPTPATDNSPPHF
TRBJ2-3 | NA | TRBV7-2 | NA | TGTGCCAGCAGCCTCTACACAGATACGCAGTATTTT | CASSLYTDTQYF
TRBJ2-5 | NA | TRBV6-4 | NA | TGTGCCAGCAGTGACACAGGTCGGAAGACCCAGTACTTC | CASSDTGRKTQYF
TRBJ2-1 | NA | TRBV2 | TRBD2 | TGTGCCAGCAGTGAGCGCGGGAGGGCCTACAATGAGCAGTTCTTC | CASSERGRAYNEQFF
TRBJ2-7 | once | TRBV5-8 | TRBD2 | TGTGCCAGCAGCTTGGCCGGGACTAGCCACTACGAGCAGTACTTC | CASSLAGTSHYEQYF
TRBJ2-4 | NA | TRBV27 | NA | TGTGCCAGCAGTTTAAGGTTAGCGGTTGCCAAAAACAGTCAGTACTTC | CASSLRLAVAKNSQYF
TRBJ1-4 | NA | TRBV7-9 | NA | TGTGCCAGCAGCTTAGGTCGCCCGGTCGGGGATGGAAAACTGTTTTTT | CASSLGRPVGDGKLFF
TRBJ2-1 | NA | TRBV6-6 | TRBD2 | TGTGCCAGCAGCCCCCTGGCGGGAGGCCCCAATGAGCAGTTCTTC | CASSPLAGGPNEQFF
TRBJ2-7 | NA | TRBV27 | NA | TGTGCCAGCAGTGTTAGCGGACGCTCCTACGAGCAGTACTTC | CASSVSGRSYEQYF
TRBJ1-5 | NA | TRBV28 | TRBD1 | TGTGCCAGCAGTTCACCCGGGACAGTTAATCAGCCCCAGCATTTT | CASSSPGTVNQPQHF
TRBJ2-1 | NA | TRBV5-1 | NA | TGCGCCAGCAGCTTGGTTGCGGAGAACAATGAGCAGTTCTTC | CASSLVAENNEQFF
TRBJ1-5 | few | TRBV5-6 | NA | TGTGCCAGCAGCTTGGGCCAGGGGTCGCCCCAGCATTTT | CASSLGQGSPQHF
TRBJ2-7 | NA | TRBV7-3 | NA | TGTGCCAGCAGCCCGCGGACTAACTCCTACGAGCAGTACTTC | CASSPRTNSYEQYF
TRBJ2-1 | NA | TRBV7-9 | TRBD2 | TGTGCCAGCAGCCTCACTAGCGGGAGCTGGGATGAGCAGTTCTTC | CASSLTSGSWDEQFF
TRBJ1-2 | NA | TRBV15 | NA | TGTGCCACCAGCAGAGATGTTGCGGGAGGCTACACCTTC | CATSRDVAGGYTF
TRBJ2-5 | NA | TRBV7-2 | TRBD2 | TGTGCCAGCAGCCTAGCTGGCGGGAGTTTCGGAGAGACCCAGTACTTC | CASSLAGGSFGETQYF
TRBJ2-7 | NA | TRBV15 | TRBD2 | TGTGCCACCAGAGGACTAGCGGGAGCGGCCGAGCAGTACTTC | CATRGLAGAAEQYF
TRBJ2-7 | NA | TRBV29-1 | TRBD2 | TGCAGCGTTGAAAGCGGGATCTCCTACGAGCAGTACTTC | CSVESGISYEQYF
TRBJ1-5 | NA | TRBV2 | NA | TGTGCCAGCACCGGGGAAACGAGCAATCAGCCCCAGCATTTT | CASTGETSNQPQHF
TRBJ1-5 | NA | TRBV7-9 | NA | TGTGCCAGCAGCGTCCAGGGCGGCAATCTTCAGCCCCAGCATTTT | CASSVQGGNLQPQHF
TRBJ2-7 | few | TRBV18 | TRBD1 | TGTGCCAGCTCATCGTGGGACAGACCCTACGAGCAGTACTTC | CASSSWDRPYEQYF
TRBJ2-1 | NA | TRBV14 | NA | TGTGCCAGCAGCTATGACAGTTCAACTTACAATGAGCAGTTCTTC | CASSYDSSTYNEQFF
TRBJ2-3 | NA | TRBV30 | NA | TGTGCCTGGAGTACTGGACTTCTGGGGGCGGAGTATTTT | CAWSTGLLGAEYF
TRBJ2-3 | once | TRBV19 | TRBD2 | TGTGCCAGTAGTATCTGGCGGGGGGACCTGGCAGATACGCAGTATTTT | CASSIWRGDLADTQYF
TRBJ2-7 | NA | TRBV7-2 | TRBD2 | TGTGCCAGCAGCTTCTTAGCGGGGGGAAATTCCTACGAGCAGTACTTC | CASSFLAGGNSYEQYF
TRBJ1-2 | NA | TRBV6-6 | NA | TGTGCCAGCAGTTACTCGAAGGGGCTAGGGGGCTACACCTTC | CASSYSKGLGGYTF
TRBJ2-7 | once | TRBV5-5 | NA | TGTGCCAGCAGCTTGGCCCAGGGAGGATCGGGGGAGCAGTACTTC | CASSLAQGGSGEQYF
TRBJ2-3 | NA | TRBV2 | NA | TGTGCCAGCAGTGAGGGTCGGGGGGATACGCAGTATTTT | CASSEGRGDTQYF
TRBJ2-7 | NA | TRBV15 | TRBD2 | TGTGCCACCAGCAGCCGACTAGCGGGAGTCTACGAGCAGTACTTC | CATSSRLAGVYEQYF